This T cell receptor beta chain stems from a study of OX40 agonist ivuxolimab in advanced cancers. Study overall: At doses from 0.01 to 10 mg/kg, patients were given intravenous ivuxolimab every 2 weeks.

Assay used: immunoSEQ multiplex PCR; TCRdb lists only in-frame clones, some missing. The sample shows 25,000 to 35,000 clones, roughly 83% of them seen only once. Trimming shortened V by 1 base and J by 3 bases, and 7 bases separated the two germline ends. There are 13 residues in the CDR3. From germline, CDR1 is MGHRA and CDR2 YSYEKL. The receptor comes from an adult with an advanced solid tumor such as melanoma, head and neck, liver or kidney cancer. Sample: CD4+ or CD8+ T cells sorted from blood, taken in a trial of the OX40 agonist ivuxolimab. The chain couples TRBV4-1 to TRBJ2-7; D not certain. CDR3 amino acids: CASSQGTFYEQYF. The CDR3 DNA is TGCGCCAGCAGCCAAGGAACTTTCTACGAGCAGTACTTC.